These 13 T cell receptor beta chains were sequenced from one sample in a study of PD-1 blockade in classical Hodgkin lymphoma. The time point denotes: newly diagnosed, previously untreated cHL patient sample. Thawed PBMCs yielded CD4+ T cells through magnetic negative selection. The method was immunoSEQ multiplex PCR; TCRdb's version includes in-frame clones alone and lacks a portion of them. The repertoire includes over 25,000 clones, roughly 90% of them detected once, and more than 0.35% sits in the top ten. The specimen was CD4+ T cells from blood. The receptor source for this set is a human donor with classical Hodgkin lymphoma.

The chain recombines TRBV27 with TRBJ2-6; TRBD1 agrees at 8 bases. V shed 5 bases, J shed 2 bases, and the junction held 14 bases outside the gene matches. CDR3 length equals 19 residues. The germline CDR1 and CDR2 sequences are MNHEY and SMNVEV (reference sequence). CDR3 in amino acids: CASSDRGTVGPAGANVLTF. The CDR3, as DNA: TGTGCCAGCAGTGACAGGGGTACGGTGGGTCCGGCTGGGGCCAACGTCCTGACTTTC.

The chain couples TRBV7-9 to TRBJ2-3; TRBD2 agrees at 8 bases. Losses at the gene ends were 3 bases for V and 3 bases for J; bases not matched to a gene: 8. The CDR3 spans 16 residues. Germline V gene data show CDR1 as SEHNR and CDR2 as FQNEAQ (reference sequence). The CDR3 is CASSFMVSGRTDTQYF. The CDR3 coding sequence is TGTGCCAGCAGCTTCATGGTCAGCGGGAGAACAGATACGCAGTATTTT.

V and J are TRBV28 and TRBJ1-6, with 9 positions matching TRBD1. Germline V lookup: CDR1 MDHEN, CDR2 SYDVKM. This CDR3 region has 12 residues. V lost 10 bases and J lost 7; bases outside the gene matches: 2. CDR3 DNA: TGTGCCACGGGACAGGGAAATTCACCCCTCCACTTT. Translation gives CATGQGNSPLHF.

V is TRBV5-8 and J is TRBJ2-3, with 10 bases matching TRBD2. V gave up 6 bases and J gave up 4 bases; unmatched junction bases: 5. Germline V gives CDR1 SGHTS, CDR2 YDEGEE. The CDR3 length is 14 residues. CDR3 residues: CASKGLAGADTQYF. The CDR3 DNA follows: TGTGCCAGCAAGGGGCTAGCGGGAGCAGATACGCAGTATTTT.

The rearrangement links TRBV6-5 to TRBJ1-2, with D unclear. The germline gives CDR1 MNHEY, CDR2 SVGAGI. CDR3 size: 14 residues. Between the trimmed V and J ends, which lost 6 bases and 4 bases, there was a span of 15 bases. CDR3 DNA sequence: TGTGCCAGCAGCTTCAATGGGGTCGGCTATGGCTACACCTTC. It specifies CASSFNGVGYGYTF.

Points on this clone: Different DNA sequences within this sample yield the same CDR3. The chain joins TRBV5-1 to TRBJ1-3; D call uncertain. There are 14 residues in the CDR3. Trimming left V 0 bases short and J 3 bases short, with 7 bases between. Germline CDR1 SGHRS, CDR2 YFSETQ. CDR3 sequence reads: CASSLVGIGNTIYF. The CDR3 region has the DNA TGCGCCAGCAGCTTGGTAGGGATTGGAAACACCATATATTTT.

The chain combines TRBV11-2 with TRBJ2-1; 7 nucleotides align to TRBD1. J was trimmed by 8 bases and V by 3 bases; bases with no gene match: 4. Per germline, CDR1 SGHAT and CDR2 FQNNGV. This CDR3 has 13 residues. The CDR3 sequence: CASSFQGVDEQFF. CDR3 DNA: TGTGCCAGCAGCTTTCAGGGGGTCGATGAGCAGTTCTTC.

The chain carries TRBV27 and TRBJ2-7; D is perhaps TRBD2 (6 bases). CDR1 MNHEY and CDR2 SMNVEV come from the germline V gene (reference sequence). The V gene lost 5 bases and the J gene lost 0 bases, with 14 bases spanning the gap. This CDR3 spans 15 amino acids. For the CDR3, the DNA is TGTGCCAGCAGTCCCACTAGCTCCAGCTCCTACGAGCAGTACTTC. It codes for CASSPTSSSSYEQYF.

V is TRBV28 and J is TRBJ1-2, with a weak D call TRBD1 (6 bases). Deletions cut 6 bases from V and 4 bases from J, with 27 bases between. The CDR3 spans 18 residues. The germline V gene has CDR1 MDHEN and CDR2 SYDVKM. The CDR3 DNA is TGTGCCAGCAGGATACAGGGCCTAGGCCAAAGAGGGAGCTATGGCTACACCTTC. It translates to CASRIQGLGQRGSYGYTF.

V is TRBV6-5 and J is TRBJ2-7; 12 positions agree with TRBD2. Germline V CDR1 and CDR2: MNHEY, SVGAGI. Unmatched junction bases numbered 8, after V lost 7 bases and J lost 7 bases. The CDR3 length is 14 residues. Here the CDR3 DNA reads TGTGCCAGCACCCTGCTAGCGGGAGGGTCTGAGCAGTACTTC. Translation gives CASTLLAGGSEQYF.

This rearrangement joins TRBV11-3 to TRBJ2-3, with D perhaps being TRBD1 or TRBD2 (5 bases each). The CDR3 sequence is 15 residues long. Per germline, CDR1 SGHNT and CDR2 YENEEA. V was clipped by 1 base and J by 8 bases, with 16 bases between them. CDR3 nucleotide sequence: TGTGCCAGCAGCTTAGGGGACGGGCCGTGGGGTACGCAGTATTTT. Translated, it gives CASSLGDGPWGTQYF.

V and J are TRBV28 and TRBJ2-1; D perhaps matches TRBD2 (5 bases). The V gene's germline CDR1 is MDHEN and CDR2 SYDVKM. The CDR3 runs 16 residues. V lost 5 bases and J lost 4, with 18 bases in between. CDR3 sequence reads: CASSPLGSNPYNEQFF. CDR3 DNA: TGTGCCAGCAGTCCACTAGGGTCCAACCCTTACAATGAGCAGTTCTTC. Full variable domain (missing parts from reference TRBV28 and TRBJ2-1): DVKVTQSSRYLVKRTGEKVFLECVQDMDHENMFWYRQDPGLGLRLIYFSYDVKMKEKGDIPEGYSVSREKKERFSLILESASTNQTSMYLCASSPLGSNPYNEQFFGPGTRLTVL.

The gene calls are TRBV10-1 and TRBJ2-1; D unclear. Trimming removed 3 bases at V and 6 bases at J, with 6 bases between. Germline lookup yields CDR1 WNHNN and CDR2 SYGVQD (reference sequence). This CDR3 has 12 amino acids. This CDR3 is CASSDLSNEQFF. The CDR3 nucleotides are TGCGCCAGCAGTGACTTAAGCAATGAGCAGTTCTTC.